One and the same sample provided the 19 T cell receptor beta chains below, sequenced in a study of blood T cell repertoires in COVID-19. Some clones are missing from TCRdb's copy, which holds only in-frame ones; the method was immunoSEQ multiplex PCR. The table has 200,000 to 300,000 clones, 88% seen once. The specimen was PBMCs or T cells enriched from blood (not recorded which). The source of these receptors is a woman in her thirties or forties with acute COVID-19.

The J gene is TRBJ1-2, the V gene TRBV28; D gene uncertain. The CDR3 consists of 13 residues. Trimming cost V 8 bases and J 0 bases, with 10 bases left between them. From germline, CDR1 is MDHEN and CDR2 SYDVKM. The DNA for the CDR3 is TGTGCCAGCTACCCGGTGGCTAACTATGGCTACACCTTC. As protein: CASYPVANYGYTF.

The rearrangement uses TRBV5-1 and TRBJ2-2; 7 bases map to TRBD2. V shed 5 bases, J shed 2 bases, and the junction held 6 bases outside the gene matches. Germline values: CDR1 SGHRS, CDR2 YFSETQ. CDR3 length: 15 amino acids. The CDR3: CASRPGTTNTGELFF. The CDR3 region has the DNA TGCGCCAGCAGACCCGGGACTACAAACACCGGGGAGCTGTTTTTT. Full variable domain (remainder filled in from reference TRBV5-1 and TRBJ2-2): KAGVTQTPRYLIKTRGQQVTLSCSPISGHRSVSWYQQTPGQGLQFLFEYFSETQRNKGNFPGRFSGRQFSNSRSEMNVSTLELGDSALYLCASRPGTTNTGELFFGEGSRLTVL.

The rearrangement links TRBV18 to TRBJ1-1; D may be TRBD1 (5 bases). V lost 6 bases and J 9 bases, leaving 14 bases between the germline ends. The CDR3 spans 12 residues. The germline V gene has CDR1 KGHSH and CDR2 LQKENI. The DNA of the CDR3 is TGTGCCAGCTCGGGGGGGACCGGACAAGCTTTCTTT. Translating gives CASSGGTGQAFF.

This clone has a handful of counts. The chain employs TRBV29-1 and TRBJ2-1, with 11 bases fitting TRBD2. This CDR3 has 14 amino acids. With 3 bases clipped from V and 3 bases from J, the junction kept 1 base outside the gene matches. Germline V gives CDR1 SQVTM, CDR2 ANQGSEA. As DNA, the CDR3 is TGCAGCGTTGAGGGACTAGCGGACTACAATGAGCAGTTCTTC. Residues: CSVEGLADYNEQFF.

V and J are TRBV2 and TRBJ2-5; 10 bases map to TRBD1. The J segment lost 5 bases and the V segment lost 5 bases, leaving 8 bases of the junction unmatched. Germline CDR1 and CDR2: SNHLY and FYNNEI. This CDR3 region has 15 residues. The CDR3 here is CASSIQTGGWETQYF. The CDR3 nucleotides read TGTGCCAGCAGTATTCAGACAGGGGGCTGGGAGACCCAGTACTTC.

DNA for the CDR3: TGTGCCAGCAGTTACGGATCAAATTTAGGGGATGAGCAGTTCTTC. As protein: CASSYGSNLGDEQFF. This sequence joins TRBV6-5 and TRBJ2-1; D may be TRBD1 (5 bases). V was cut by 2 bases and J by 8 bases, with 16 bases left in between. The CDR3 consists of 15 residues. The V gene's germline CDR1 is MNHEY and CDR2 SVGAGI.

The rearrangement links TRBV19 to TRBJ1-5, with a possible D match to TRBD1 (6 bases). Trimming shortened V by 0 bases and J by 4 bases, and 13 bases separated the two germline ends. Germline loops: CDR1 LNHDA, CDR2 SQIVND (reference sequence). The CDR3 totals 16 residues. CDR3 residues: CASSIEGGGGNQPQHF. CDR3 DNA: TGTGCCAGTAGTATAGAAGGGGGGGGCGGTAATCAGCCCCAGCATTTT. Variable domain in full (rest from reference TRBV19 and TRBJ1-5): DGGITQSPKYLFRKEGQNVTLSCEQNLNHDAMYWYRQDPGQGLRLIYYSQIVNDFQKGDIAEGYSVSREKKESFPLTVTSAQKNPTAFYLCASSIEGGGGNQPQHFGDGTRLSIL.

The V call is TRBV6-5, the J call TRBJ2-4; the match to TRBD1 covers 7 bases. Germline V gives CDR1 MNHEY, CDR2 SVGAGI. The CDR3 is 15 amino acids. V dropped 5 bases and J dropped 2; count of bases not matched to a gene: 6. Here the CDR3 reads CASSRLQGSKNIQYF. CDR3 DNA sequence: TGTGCCAGCAGTCGACTACAGGGGTCCAAAAACATTCAGTACTTC.

The chain joins TRBV5-1 to TRBJ2-6; D is uncertain. Per the germline V gene, CDR1 is SGHRS and CDR2 is YFSETQ. The CDR3 covers 14 residues. V lost 5 bases, J lost 0 bases, and 6 bases lay in between. CDR3 DNA sequence: TGCGCCAGCAGGAGTTCCTCTGGGGCCAACGTCCTGACTTTC. Residues: CASRSSSGANVLTF.

The chain combines TRBV18 with TRBJ2-2; possibly TRBD2 for D (5 bases). V lost 3 bases, J lost 4 bases, and 9 bases lay in between. This CDR3 has 14 amino acids. Germline V CDR1 and CDR2: KGHSH, LQKENI. The CDR3 nucleotides read TGTGCCAGCTCACCTGCGGGTAGCACCGGGGAGCTGTTTTTT. Translating gives CASSPAGSTGELFF. Full variable domain (remainder filled in from reference TRBV18 and TRBJ2-2): NAGVMQNPRHLVRRRGQEARLRCSPMKGHSHVYWYRQLPEEGLKFMVYLQKENIIDESGMPKERFSAEFPKEGPSILRIQQVVRGDSAAYFCASSPAGSTGELFFGEGSRLTVL.

The rearrangement links TRBV7-2 to TRBJ2-2; 13 nucleotides line up with TRBD2. The germline V gene has CDR1 SGHTA and CDR2 FQGNSA. V was pared by 4 bases and J by 4 bases, with 6 bases of the junction left unmatched. The CDR3 covers 17 residues. DNA of the CDR3: TGTGCCAGCAGCTCACCTGGACTAGCGGGAGTCACCGGGGAGCTGTTTTTT. It is translated as CASSSPGLAGVTGELFF.

This chain links TRBV28 with TRBJ2-7, with 7 positions matching TRBD1. V lost 6 bases, J lost 0 bases, and 5 bases stayed unmatched. This CDR3 has 14 residues. CDR1 MDHEN and CDR2 SYDVKM come from the germline V gene. In DNA, the CDR3 is TGTGCCAGCAGCAACAGGGGCCGCTCCTACGAGCAGTACTTC. It codes for CASSNRGRSYEQYF. Drawing the rest from reference TRBV28 and TRBJ2-7, the complete variable domain is DVKVTQSSRYLVKRTGEKVFLECVQDMDHENMFWYRQDPGLGLRLIYFSYDVKMKEKGDIPEGYSVSREKKERFSLILESASTNQTSMYLCASSNRGRSYEQYFGPGTRLTVT.

V is TRBV6-5 and J is TRBJ1-5, with D possibly matching TRBD1 (5 bases). The CDR3 spans 13 residues. V was shortened by 9 bases and J by 3 bases, with 12 bases between the two germline ends. CDR1 and CDR2 (germline): MNHEY, SVGAGI. The CDR3: CASRKGVNQPQHF. The CDR3 DNA follows: TGTGCCAGTCGTAAAGGGGTCAATCAGCCCCAGCATTTT.

For this clone: Germline is not matched at one junction end, which may reflect a read error. Written as DNA, the CDR3 is TGTGCTAGCAGCCCACAGCGGGGCAATGAGCAGTTCTTC. Amino acid sequence: CASSPQRGNEQFF. The chain joins TRBV7-7 to TRBJ2-1; 7 nucleotides line up with TRBD2. CDR3 length equals 13 residues. Germline CDR1 is SSHAT and CDR2 is FNYEAQ (reference sequence).

The gene calls are TRBV24-1 and TRBJ2-1; 8 positions agree with TRBD1. CDR3 size: 16 residues. Germline V gene sequence: CDR1 KGHDR, CDR2 SFDVKD. The ends lost 0 bases at V and 7 bases at J; junction bases unmatched: 7. CDR3: CATSDLARGRWNEQFF. CDR3 bases: TGTGCCACCAGTGATTTGGCCAGGGGGCGATGGAATGAGCAGTTCTTC.

This chain connects TRBV7-3 to TRBJ2-1; possibly TRBD2 for D (6 bases). V was cut by 2 bases and J by 7 bases, with 15 bases left in between. The CDR3 spans 15 residues. Germline V gene sequence: CDR1 SGHTA, CDR2 FQGTGA. The CDR3 here is CASSLYPGVINEQFF. In DNA, the CDR3 is TGTGCCAGCAGCTTATATCCGGGAGTAATAAATGAGCAGTTCTTC.

The V gene is TRBV29-1, the J gene TRBJ1-5; unclear D gene. The CDR3 is 13 residues long. V lost 6 bases and J lost 3, with 12 bases in between. The germline V gene has CDR1 SQVTM and CDR2 ANQGSEA. This chain's CDR3 is CSVLMSSNQPQHF. For the CDR3, the DNA is TGCAGCGTGCTTATGAGCTCCAATCAGCCCCAGCATTTT.

V usage is TRBV6-5 and J usage is TRBJ1-2, with D tentatively TRBD1 (6 bases). Germline CDR1 is MNHEY and CDR2 is SVGAGI. The CDR3 has 14 amino acids. V was shortened by 0 bases and J by 8 bases, with 13 bases between the two germline ends. CDR3 residues: CASSYSEGVSGYTF. Here the CDR3 DNA reads TGTGCCAGCAGTTACTCCGAGGGGGTCTCCGGCTACACCTTC.

This clone showed up just once. The rearrangement joins TRBV7-9 to TRBJ2-7; tentatively, D is TRBD2 (5 bases). The CDR3 spans 15 residues. V was cut by 5 bases and J by 4 bases, with 18 bases left in between. CDR1 SEHNR and CDR2 FQNEAQ come from the germline V gene (reference sequence). CDR3 residues: CASSPTMGVNYEQYF. The CDR3 nucleotides read TGTGCCAGCAGCCCAACAATGGGAGTCAATTACGAGCAGTACTTC.